This T cell receptor beta chain was recovered during a study of shared clonotypes between healthy human individuals. Study-level background: Each donor contributed plates that comprised three CD4 naive, three CD4 memory, two CD8 naive and one CD8 memory.

Profiled with immunoSEQ multiplex PCR; TCRdb holds only in-frame clones, not every one. The sample lists some 1 million clones, roughly 80% occurring once. A word on this clone: Its antigen is unknown.

Study conclusions and caveats: In having few donors, the study represented limited genetic and exposure-history diversity.

V lost 3 bases and J lost 4, with 13 bases in between. CDR1 is SGHNT, CDR2 YYREEE, per germline (reference sequence). This CDR3 is built from 14 residues. Sequenced material: memory CD4+ T cells sorted from blood. Subset in this sample: CD45RA-negative fraction. V is TRBV5-4 and J is TRBJ1-2; TRBD1 is a possible D gene (6 bases). The sequence derives from a man aged 18 to 29 in good health. The CDR3 coding sequence is TGTGCCAGCAGCTCGAAGGACAGCTTCTATGGCTACACCTTC. Amino acid sequence: CASSSKDSFYGYTF.